This T cell receptor (beta chain) was recorded in a study of T cell changes during pregnancy in multiple sclerosis. Assay: immunoSEQ multiplex PCR; the TCRdb copy retains only in-frame clones and omits some. The repertoire consists of over 90,000 clones, with about 93% occurring once and the leading ten covering around 0.99%. The CDR3 totals 16 residues. The V gene's germline CDR1 is SGHAT and CDR2 FQNNGV. V gave up 0 bases and J gave up 4 bases, with 15 bases separating them. Sample: peripheral blood, taken after pregnancy. The receptor was derived from a female donor with multiple sclerosis, enrolled in a pregnancy study. The chain employs TRBV11-2 and TRBJ1-1; D might be TRBD1 (5 bases). The CDR3 DNA sequence: TGTGCCAGCAGCTTAGAAGGATCAGGGAGGGGCACTGAAGCTTTCTTT. Amino acids: CASSLEGSGRGTEAFF.